The 14 T cell receptor beta chains below come from one sample, sequenced in a study of vaccination effects on CD4 cells after COVID-19 (dated by TCRdb to 2022 to 2024). The antigens of these receptors remain unknown. In the ViraFEST assay, PBMC were stimulated with viral peptide pools, and TCR sequencing was then used to find antigen-specific CD4+ T cell clonotypes based on their expansion. After approximately eleven days of culture, CD4+ T cells were isolated with the EasySep CD4+ T cell isolation kit. None of the healthy vaccine recipients had a prior SARS-CoV-2 infection, which was confirmed by nucleocapsid antibody tests that came back negative both before and after vaccination. Receptor libraries were prepared by the immunoSEQ multiplex PCR assay. TCRdb's version of the immuneACCESS table is confined to in-frame rearrangements and falls short of the full clone set. An unresolved V gene accounts for under half of the shortfall where checked; the remainder is of unknown origin. The sample includes 41,000 or so clones, with roughly 76% observed a single time. The ten largest clones represent approximately 24% of the sample.

Sequencing used CD4+ T cells from PBMCs cultured with HCoV-OC43 spike peptides, obtained before COVID-19 vaccination. This specimen's cell subset or site label, interpreted: HCoV-OC43 spike overlapping peptide pool stimulation. The source of these receptors is a human donor who received a COVID-19 vaccine.

This clone came up a few times. The J gene is TRBJ1-3, the V gene TRBV27; D possibly corresponds to TRBD1 (5 bases). The CDR3 is 16 residues long. CDR1 and CDR2 from the germline V gene are MNHEY and SMNVEV (reference sequence). The germline V and J ends were trimmed by 0 bases and 2 bases, with 11 bases remaining between them. For the CDR3, the DNA is TGTGCCAGCAGTTTATCGTACAGGCTAGCTGGAAACACCATATATTTT. It is translated as CASSLSYRLAGNTIYF.

This clone was observed at least ten times. The chain is built from TRBV9 and TRBJ1-2; 8 positions match TRBD1. V shed 3 bases, J shed 5 bases, and the junction held 3 bases outside the gene matches. The germline gives CDR1 SGDLS, CDR2 YYNGEE. The CDR3 consists of 13 residues. CDR3 DNA sequence: TGTGCCAGCAGCGACAGGACAGGGTATGGCTACACCTTC. Encoded protein: CASSDRTGYGYTF.

This clone was seen repeatedly, ten times or more. This sequence joins TRBV3-1 (or the pseudogene TRBV3-2) and TRBJ1-6; 7 nucleotides agree with TRBD1. The V gene's germline CDR1 is LGHDT and CDR2 YNNKEL (reference sequence). V lost 4 bases and J lost 7; bases outside the gene matches: 7. There are 15 residues in the CDR3. The CDR3 reads CASSLTGTANSPLHF. The CDR3, as DNA: TGTGCCAGCAGCCTAACCGGGACAGCCAATTCACCCCTCCACTTT.

This chain uses TRBV5-4 with TRBJ2-7; 8 positions match TRBD1. The CDR3 runs 15 residues. Trimming removed 2 bases from V and 5 bases from J; junction bases left unmatched: 9. In germline, CDR1 is SGHNT, CDR2 YYREEE (reference sequence). Here the CDR3 reads CASSFKGQGRNEQYF. The CDR3 DNA reads as TGTGCCAGCAGCTTCAAAGGACAGGGAAGAAACGAGCAGTACTTC. The whole variable domain, remainder taken from reference TRBV5-4 and TRBJ2-7, is ETGVTQSPTHLIKTRGQQVTLRCSSQSGHNTVSWYQQALGQGPQFIFQYYREEENGRGNFPPRFSGLQFPNYSSELNVNALELDDSALYLCASSFKGQGRNEQYFGPGTRLTVT.

The chain carries TRBV11-3 and TRBJ2-3; 13 nucleotides match TRBD2. Trimming took 6 bases from V and 1 from J; bases not matched to a gene: 4. This CDR3 has 16 amino acids. The germline V gene has CDR1 SGHNT and CDR2 YENEEA. The CDR3 region has the DNA TGTGCCAGCAGTCGGACTAGCGGGGGTGGCACAGATACGCAGTATTTT. This sequence encodes CASSRTSGGGTDTQYF. The variable domain in full, completed from reference TRBV11-3 and TRBJ2-3, reads EAGVVQSPRYKIIEKKQPVAFWCNPISGHNTLYWYLQNLGQGPELLIRYENEEAVDDSQLPKDRFSAERLKGVDSTLKIQPAELGDSAVYLCASSRTSGGGTDTQYFGPGTRLTVL.

This clone was observed a few times. The J gene is TRBJ1-3, the V gene TRBV7-9, with no clear D. This CDR3 region has 13 residues. The ends were cut back, 5 bases at V and 6 bases at J, with 11 bases in the middle. Germline loops: CDR1 SEHNR, CDR2 FQNEAQ (reference sequence). The CDR3 sequence: CASSPPEANTIYF. The CDR3 DNA sequence: TGTGCCAGCAGCCCGCCTGAGGCAAACACCATATATTTT.

The V and J genes are TRBV5-1 and TRBJ2-5; 7 bases line up with TRBD1. In germline, CDR1 is SGHRS, CDR2 YFSETQ. There are 16 residues in the CDR3. J was trimmed by 3 bases and V by 3 bases; bases with no gene match: 11. CDR3 DNA: TGCGCCAGCAGCTACCTGCCGACAGGGCCCAAAGAGACCCAGTACTTC. This gives the protein CASSYLPTGPKETQYF. Looking up the rest from reference TRBV5-1 and TRBJ2-5 gives the full variable domain: KAGVTQTPRYLIKTRGQQVTLSCSPISGHRSVSWYQQTPGQGLQFLFEYFSETQRNKGNFPGRFSGRQFSNSRSEMNVSTLELGDSALYLCASSYLPTGPKETQYFGPGTRLLVL.

This clone was observed a handful of times. The CDR3 DNA is TGTGCCAGCGGTCGGGACGCGGGGGGCACTGAAGCTTTCTTT. This sequence encodes CASGRDAGGTEAFF. The chain employs TRBV7-2 and TRBJ1-1; perhaps TRBD1 as D (5 bases). The germline CDR1 and CDR2 sequences are SGHTA and FQGNSA. Trimming removed 8 bases from V and 4 bases from J, with 17 bases in between. CDR3 size: 14 residues.

J is TRBJ2-5 and V is TRBV28; no firm D call. This CDR3 has 14 residues. Trimming left V 6 bases short and J 5 bases short, with 16 bases between. Looked up from germline, CDR1 is MDHEN and CDR2 is SYDVKM. CDR3 amino acids: CASSIAVPRETQYF. The CDR3 nucleotides are TGTGCCAGCAGCATAGCAGTCCCACGGGAGACCCAGTACTTC.

The CDR3 spells CASSLARSYEQYF. In nucleotides, the CDR3 is TGCGCCAGCAGCTTGGCCCGTTCCTACGAGCAGTACTTC. This chain joins TRBV5-1 and TRBJ2-7; D remains ambiguous. V was cut by 0 bases and J by 1 base, with 5 bases left in between. Germline V lookup: CDR1 SGHRS, CDR2 YFSETQ. The CDR3 is 13 residues long.

This clone was seen a handful of times. The rearrangement uses TRBV27 and TRBJ2-7; tentatively, D is TRBD2 (6 bases). CDR1 is MNHEY, CDR2 SMNVEV, per germline (reference sequence). V shed 5 bases and J shed 2 bases, with 16 bases lying between them. The CDR3 loop spans 15 amino acids. The CDR3 coding sequence is TGTGCCAGCAGTCCTCCGGGCGGGACCCCCTACGAGCAGTACTTC. Translation gives CASSPPGGTPYEQYF.

The chain links TRBV3-1 (or the pseudogene TRBV3-2) to TRBJ1-3; 9 positions match TRBD1. V dropped 1 base and J dropped 0; count of bases not matched to a gene: 1. The CDR3 covers 16 residues. In germline, CDR1 is LGHDT, CDR2 YNNKEL (reference sequence). CDR3: CASSQGTGVSGNTIYF. CDR3 DNA: TGTGCCAGCAGCCAAGGGACAGGGGTCTCTGGAAACACCATATATTTT.

J is TRBJ1-2 and V is TRBV4-3, with D uncertain. Per germline, CDR1 LGHNA and CDR2 YSLEER. This CDR3 has 12 residues. V was cut by 3 bases and J by 7 bases, with 9 bases left in between. CDR3 nucleotides: TGCGCCAGCAGCCAGGGGAACGTTGGCTACACCTTC. Translation gives CASSQGNVGYTF.

The chain combines TRBV5-5 with TRBJ1-2; D is perhaps TRBD1 (6 bases). CDR1 and CDR2 from the germline V gene are SGHKS and YYEKEE (reference sequence). V shed 6 bases and J shed 6 bases, with 18 bases lying between them. CDR3 length: 14 amino acids. This CDR3 is CASTTPPGVNGYTF. The CDR3, as DNA: TGTGCCAGCACCACCCCCCCAGGGGTTAATGGCTACACCTTC.